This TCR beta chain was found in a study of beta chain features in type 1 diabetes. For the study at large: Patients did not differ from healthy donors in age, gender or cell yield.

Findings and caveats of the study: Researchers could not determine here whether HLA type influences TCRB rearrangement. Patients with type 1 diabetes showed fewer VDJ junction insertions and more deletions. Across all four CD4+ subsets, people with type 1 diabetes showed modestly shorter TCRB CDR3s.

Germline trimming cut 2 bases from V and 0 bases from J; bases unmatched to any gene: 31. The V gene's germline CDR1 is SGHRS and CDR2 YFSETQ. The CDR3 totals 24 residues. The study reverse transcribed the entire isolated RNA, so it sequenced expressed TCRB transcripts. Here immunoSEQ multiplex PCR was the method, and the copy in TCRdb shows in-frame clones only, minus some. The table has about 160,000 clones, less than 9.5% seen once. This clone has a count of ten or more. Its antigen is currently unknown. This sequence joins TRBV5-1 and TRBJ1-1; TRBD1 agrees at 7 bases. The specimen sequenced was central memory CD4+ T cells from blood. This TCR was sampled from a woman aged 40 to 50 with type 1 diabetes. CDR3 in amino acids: CASSLPSGRDRDWLRAVVNTEAFF. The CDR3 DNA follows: TGCGCCAGCAGCTTACCCAGCGGCCGCGACAGGGATTGGTTAAGGGCGGTGGTGAACACTGAAGCTTTCTTT.